A single sample gave rise to the 19 T cell receptor beta chains below, sequenced in a study of shared clonotypes between healthy human individuals. This table comes from immunoSEQ multiplex PCR, and its TCRdb copy is limited to in-frame clones, with some not included. The data hold 2 million to 2.5 million clones, with 85% to 95% observed a single time. Sequences were obtained from naive CD4+ T cells from PBMCs. The subset denotes: CD45RA+ positively selected. Receptor source: a man younger than 35 in good health. Some clones in this sample may be carry-over from other donors' samples.

V is TRBV5-1 and J is TRBJ2-2, with D unresolved. Trimming removed 0 bases from V and 7 bases from J, with 10 bases in between. Germline V gives CDR1 SGHRS, CDR2 YFSETQ. The CDR3 is made up of 14 amino acids. CDR3 region: CASSLGVIGGELFF. The CDR3 DNA reads as TGCGCCAGCAGCTTGGGGGTGATTGGCGGGGAGCTGTTTTTT.

This clone was recorded once. The V call is TRBV19, the J call TRBJ2-1; no reliable D call. The germline gives CDR1 LNHDA, CDR2 SQIVND (reference sequence). V was trimmed by 4 bases and J by 6 bases, leaving 16 bases between them. CDR3 size: 15 residues. CDR3 DNA sequence: TGTGCCAGTAGTAGGGCCCACCGAGTACTCAATGAGCAGTTCTTC. Amino acid sequence: CASSRAHRVLNEQFF.

The rearrangement links TRBV7-3 to TRBJ2-5, with TRBD2 identical over 10 bases. The germline gives CDR1 SGHTA, CDR2 FQGTGA. Trimming cost V 2 bases and J 4 bases; bases outside gene matches: 13. The CDR3 spans 18 residues. CDR3 amino acids: CASSLSGRASGSLETQYF. CDR3 in DNA: TGTGCCAGCAGCTTATCGGGCAGGGCTAGCGGGAGTCTAGAGACCCAGTACTTC.

For this clone: Germline is not matched at one junction end, which may reflect a read error. This chain joins TRBV5-4 and TRBJ2-5, with a possible D match to TRBD2 (6 bases). Germline V gene sequence: CDR1 SGHNT, CDR2 YYREEE (reference sequence). The CDR3 runs 15 residues. In DNA, the CDR3 is TGTGCCAACAGCTCGAAGAGCGGGTACCAAGAGACCCAGTACTTC. Translated: CANSSKSGYQETQYF.

The chain employs TRBV10-3 and TRBJ2-5; D might be TRBD2 (6 bases). CDR1 is ENHRY and CDR2 is SYGVKD in the germline V gene. V lost 2 bases and J 7 bases, leaving 11 bases between the germline ends. The length of the CDR3 is 13 residues. CDR3 bases: TGTGCCATCAGTGAGGGACTATTATGGACCCAGTACTTC. Protein sequence: CAISEGLLWTQYF.

V is TRBV4-2 and J is TRBJ2-3; 9 nucleotides agree with TRBD2. The CDR3 spans 17 residues. Germline CDR1 and CDR2: LGHNA and YNFKEQ. Germline trimming cut 4 bases from V and 2 bases from J; bases unmatched to any gene: 10. The CDR3 DNA reads as TGTGCCAGCAGCCCTCACGGACTAGCGTTTTCCACAGATACGCAGTATTTT. Amino acids: CASSPHGLAFSTDTQYF.

The genes are TRBV11-3 and TRBJ2-7; D ambiguous. V gave up 8 bases and J gave up 0 bases, with 14 bases separating them. Germline V gives CDR1 SGHNT, CDR2 YENEEA. The CDR3 sequence is 14 residues long. CDR3 in amino acids: CASAPWLSSYEQYF. The CDR3 DNA is TGTGCCAGCGCCCCCTGGCTGAGCTCCTACGAGCAGTACTTC.

The chain combines TRBV29-1 with TRBJ2-3; D possibly corresponds to TRBD1 (6 bases). In germline, CDR1 is SQVTM, CDR2 ANQGSEA. Deletions cut 7 bases from V and 2 bases from J, with 16 bases between. This CDR3 contains 14 residues. The CDR3, as DNA: TGCAGCGCCCGTCAGGGGTGGGACACAGATACGCAGTATTTT. Encoded protein: CSARQGWDTDTQYF.

This clone was picked up one time. The genes are TRBV4-1 and TRBJ1-4; 10 bases fit TRBD1. Germline V gene lookup returns CDR1 MGHRA and CDR2 YSYEKL. The V segment lost 2 bases and the J segment 4 bases; nucleotides outside the gene matches: 7. The CDR3 contains 17 residues. The CDR3 protein is CASSQPGQGFVNEKLFF. The DNA for the CDR3 is TGCGCCAGCAGCCAACCGGGACAGGGGTTCGTTAATGAAAAACTGTTTTTT.

The rearrangement joins TRBV6-4 to TRBJ2-7, with TRBD2 matching over 11 bases. CDR1 MRHNA and CDR2 SNTAGT come from the germline V gene. Losses at the gene ends were 6 bases for V and 1 base for J; bases not matched to a gene: 5. This CDR3 region has 15 residues. Here the CDR3 reads CASRQLAGDSYEQYF. Written as DNA, the CDR3 is TGTGCCAGCAGACAACTAGCGGGAGATTCCTACGAGCAGTACTTC.

The V and J genes are TRBV18 and TRBJ2-5, with D perhaps matching TRBD1 (5 bases). V was cut by 4 bases and J by 1 base, with 10 bases left in between. Germline CDR1 reads KGHSH; CDR2 reads LQKENI. This CDR3 contains 14 residues. The CDR3 nucleotides read TGTGCCAGCTCACTCCGGACACCCCAAGAGACCCAGTACTTC. It encodes CASSLRTPQETQYF. The whole variable domain, remainder taken from reference TRBV18 and TRBJ2-5, is NAGVMQNPRHLVRRRGQEARLRCSPMKGHSHVYWYRQLPEEGLKFMVYLQKENIIDESGMPKERFSAEFPKEGPSILRIQQVVRGDSAAYFCASSLRTPQETQYFGPGTRLLVL.

The chain recombines TRBV5-1 with TRBJ2-7, with 10 bases matching TRBD2. CDR1 and CDR2 (germline): SGHRS, YFSETQ. The CDR3 has 17 amino acids. Trimming took 0 bases from V and 2 from J; bases not matched to a gene: 8. The CDR3 sequence: CASSLGLAGEWTYEQYF. DNA of the CDR3: TGCGCCAGCAGCTTGGGGCTAGCGGGAGAATGGACCTACGAGCAGTACTTC.

This chain uses TRBV6-1 with TRBJ1-3; the match to TRBD1 covers 9 bases. V shed 6 bases and J 2 bases; nucleotides not matched to a gene: 5. The CDR3 runs to 15 residues. Germline V gene lookup returns CDR1 MNHNS and CDR2 SASEGT. CDR3 region: CASRGDRVAGNTIYF. CDR3 coding DNA: TGTGCCAGCAGAGGGGACAGGGTAGCTGGAAACACCATATATTTT.

Worth noting for this clone: Other DNA sequences in this specimen translate into the identical CDR3. J is TRBJ2-7 and V is TRBV5-4; D remains unclear. With 2 bases removed from V and 1 base from J, the gap between germline ends came to 1 base. This CDR3 has 11 amino acids. Germline values: CDR1 SGHNT, CDR2 YYREEE (reference sequence). In DNA form, the CDR3 reads TGTGCCAGCAGCTTTTCCTACGAGCAGTACTTC. Its protein is CASSFSYEQYF. The entire variable domain, with the rest obtained from reference TRBV5-4 and TRBJ2-7, is as follows: ETGVTQSPTHLIKTRGQQVTLRCSSQSGHNTVSWYQQALGQGPQFIFQYYREEENGRGNFPPRFSGLQFPNYSSELNVNALELDDSALYLCASSFSYEQYFGPGTRLTVT.

The chain links TRBV29-1 to TRBJ2-7; unclear D gene. V shed 4 bases and J shed 5 bases, with 9 bases lying between them. The germline V gene has CDR1 SQVTM and CDR2 ANQGSEA. CDR3 size: 11 residues. The CDR3 region is CSVGKFHEQYF. The CDR3 coding sequence is TGCAGCGTTGGGAAGTTCCACGAGCAGTACTTC.

This chain links TRBV7-9 with TRBJ1-3; no clear D gene. The germline V and J ends were trimmed by 5 bases and 3 bases, with 14 bases remaining between them. The CDR3 covers 15 residues. Germline assignment: CDR1 SEHNR and CDR2 FQNEAQ (reference sequence). CDR3 loop: CASSPVGSGGNTIYF. CDR3 DNA: TGTGCCAGCAGCCCCGTTGGGTCGGGTGGAAACACCATATATTTT.

The chain couples TRBV27 to TRBJ1-2; TRBD1 is a possible D gene (5 bases). V shed 1 base and J shed 4 bases, with 10 bases lying between them. This CDR3 is built from 14 residues. Germline V gives CDR1 MNHEY, CDR2 SMNVEV (reference sequence). The CDR3 protein is CASSLWGTTYGYTF. CDR3 coding DNA: TGTGCCAGCAGTTTATGGGGCACCACCTATGGCTACACCTTC.

This chain joins TRBV4-3 and TRBJ1-3; 9 nucleotides match TRBD1. Unmatched junction bases numbered 5, after V lost 1 base and J lost 4 bases. The CDR3 length is 16 residues. The germline V gene has CDR1 LGHNA and CDR2 YSLEER. The CDR3 loop is CASSQVRTGAGNTIYF. CDR3 nucleotides: TGCGCCAGCAGCCAAGTCCGGACAGGGGCAGGAAACACCATATATTTT.

The chain couples TRBV29-1 to TRBJ2-7; tentative D call: TRBD2 (7 bases). V lost 7 bases to trimming and J lost 5 bases, with 18 bases between them. The CDR3 loop spans 13 amino acids. Germline V CDR1 and CDR2: SQVTM, ANQGSEA. The CDR3 sequence: CSGSGRGVDEQYF. In nucleotides, the CDR3 is TGCAGCGGATCAGGGAGGGGGGTGGACGAGCAGTACTTC.